Presented here are 9 T cell receptor beta chains from one specimen sequenced in a study of T cells in Graves' hyperthyroidism and ophthalmopathy. Authors of the study amplified TCR beta CDR3 regions from RNA transcripts. TCR CDR3 regions were first amplified by RT-PCR with HTBI primers. Via MiXCR, TCRdb re-called the multiplex PCR reads, giving one row per CDR3 protein. The data contain hundreds of thousands of distinct CDR3 sequences, 35% to 55% of them singletons. Sample: peripheral blood or thyroid tissue (not recorded which). The source is a woman between 18 and 29 years old with Graves' hyperthyroidism.

This clonotype was detected many times. This chain links TRBV25-1 with TRBJ2-7; D is possibly TRBD2 (5 bases). This CDR3 is 13 amino acids long. Per germline, CDR1 MGHDK and CDR2 SYGVNS. Trimming removed 5 bases from V and 3 bases from J, with 11 bases in between. The CDR3 nucleotides are TGTGCCAGCAGTTGGGGTGGACTCTACGAGCAGTACTTC. Translation gives CASSWGGLYEQYF.

This clonotype was detected ten times or more. The rearrangement uses TRBV19 and TRBJ1-2; D unclear. The CDR3 totals 12 residues. CDR1 is LNHDA and CDR2 is SQIVND in the germline V gene (reference sequence). With 4 bases removed from V and 9 bases from J, the gap between germline ends came to 12 bases. CDR3 in amino acids: CASSTAARSYTF. The CDR3 nucleotides are TGTGCCAGTAGTACCGCAGCGAGGAGCTACACCTTC.

The chain combines TRBV7-6 with TRBJ1-6; 8 bases align to TRBD1. Per germline, CDR1 SGHVS and CDR2 FNYEAQ. The CDR3 consists of 16 residues. V shed 5 bases, J shed 2 bases, and the junction held 5 bases outside the gene matches. The chain's CDR3 is CASSAGTGPYNSPLHF. CDR3 bases: TGTGCCAGCAGCGCCGGGACAGGTCCCTATAATTCACCCCTCCACTTT. The whole variable domain, remainder taken from reference TRBV7-6 and TRBJ1-6, is GAGVSQSPRYKVTKRGQDVALRCDPISGHVSLYWYRQALGQGPEFLTYFNYEAQQDKSGLPNDRFSAERPEGSISTLTIQRTEQRDSAMYRCASSAGTGPYNSPLHFGNGTRLTVT.

The chain couples TRBV29-1 to TRBJ1-2; 12 bases map to TRBD1. The J segment lost 6 bases and the V segment lost 4 bases, leaving 9 bases of the junction unmatched. Germline-derived CDR1 and CDR2 are SQVTM and ANQGSEA. The CDR3 consists of 15 residues. The CDR3 bases are TGCAGCGTTGCCGGGACAGGGGGCATTCGGCATGGCTACACCTTC. Residues: CSVAGTGGIRHGYTF.

The chain recombines TRBV24-1 with TRBJ1-1, with D uncertain. Gene TRBJ2-1 matches the end of the DNA better, so the J call may be wrong. Germline V gives CDR1 KGHDR, CDR2 SFDVKD. The CDR3 covers 14 residues. Here the CDR3 DNA reads TGTGCCACCAGTGATTTGATAGACCCCACAGAGCAGTTCTTC. Encoded protein: CATSDLIDPTEQFF.

This chain uses TRBV7-8 with TRBJ2-7; weak D call: TRBD1 (7 bases). This CDR3 is 15 amino acids long. Germline loops: CDR1 SGHVS, CDR2 FQNEAQ. Trimming stripped 5 bases from V and 7 bases from J, with 21 bases between. This CDR3 reads CASSTIGSGGNEQYF. The CDR3 DNA sequence: TGTGCCAGCAGCACTATTGGGTCAGGGGGGAATGAGCAGTACTTC.

There are a few counts of this clonotype. The rearrangement joins TRBV29-1 to TRBJ2-3, with TRBD2 matching 8 bases. The CDR3 has 12 amino acids. The germline CDR1 and CDR2 sequences are SQVTM and ANQGSEA. Trimming cost V 7 bases and J 4 bases; bases outside gene matches: 4. CDR3 coding DNA: TGCAGCGCGGGACTAGGGGCAGATACGCAGTATTTT. It is translated as CSAGLGADTQYF.

The sample holds many counts of this clonotype. The chain combines TRBV25-1 with TRBJ2-7, with 11 bases aligning to TRBD2. Germline V lookup: CDR1 MGHDK, CDR2 SYGVNS. This CDR3 comprises 17 residues. Losses at the gene ends were 4 bases for V and 0 bases for J; bases not matched to a gene: 8. The CDR3 DNA sequence: TGTGCCAGCAGTGGACTCACTAGCGGGAGTTACTCCTACGAGCAGTACTTC. This translates into CASSGLTSGSYSYEQYF.

The chain recombines TRBV9 with TRBJ2-7; 8 nucleotides match TRBD1. Per the germline V gene, CDR1 is SGDLS and CDR2 is YYNGEE. The CDR3 has 14 amino acids. The junction had 2 bases not matched to a gene; V was cut back by 3 bases and J by 0 bases. The CDR3: CASSGDRHSYEQYF. The CDR3 region has the DNA TGTGCCAGCAGCGGGGACAGGCACTCCTACGAGCAGTACTTC.